This TCR beta chain was recovered during a study of blood T cell repertoires in COVID-19. Study-wide background: Nucleic acid was either cDNA or gDNA, and it came from T cells, B-cell-depleted T cells, or PBMCs.

Looked up from germline, CDR1 is SGHTA and CDR2 is FQGNSA. CDR3 length: 16 residues. J was trimmed by 3 bases and V by 1 base; bases with no gene match: 7. How the authors handled the data: The authors estimated nucleated cell counts from reference gene primer amplification. TCRdb's table, derived via immunoSEQ multiplex PCR, lists solely in-frame clones and lacks some. That table is the source of V, J and clone size, and D and trimming were worked out from the DNA. The table shows 75,000 to 100,000 clones, with approximately 90% occurring only once. Source material: peripheral blood. This clonotype was obtained from a human donor in a cohort sampled during active COVID-19. This chain uses TRBV7-2 with TRBJ2-7; 9 nucleotides align to TRBD2. The CDR3 loop reads CASSLDPLAGRYEQYF. The CDR3 DNA reads TGTGCCAGCAGCTTAGACCCCCTAGCGGGACGCTACGAGCAGTACTTC.